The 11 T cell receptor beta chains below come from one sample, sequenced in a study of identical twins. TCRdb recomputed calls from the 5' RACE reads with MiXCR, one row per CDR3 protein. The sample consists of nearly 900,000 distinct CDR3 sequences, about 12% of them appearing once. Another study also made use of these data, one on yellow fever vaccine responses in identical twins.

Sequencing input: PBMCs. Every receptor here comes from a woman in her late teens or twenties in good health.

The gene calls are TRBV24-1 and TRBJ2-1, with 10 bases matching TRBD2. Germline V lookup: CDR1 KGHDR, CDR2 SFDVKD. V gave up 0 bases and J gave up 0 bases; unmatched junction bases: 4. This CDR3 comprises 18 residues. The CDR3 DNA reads TGTGCCACCAGTGATTTGTGGACTAGCGGTAGCTCCTACAATGAGCAGTTCTTC. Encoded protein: CATSDLWTSGSSYNEQFF.

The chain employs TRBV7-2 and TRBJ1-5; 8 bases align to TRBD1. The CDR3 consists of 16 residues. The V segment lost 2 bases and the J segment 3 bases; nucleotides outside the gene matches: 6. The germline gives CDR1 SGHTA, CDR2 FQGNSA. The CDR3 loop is CASSLIPGGVNQPQHF. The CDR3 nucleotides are TGTGCCAGCAGCTTAATTCCAGGGGGCGTCAATCAGCCCCAGCATTTT.

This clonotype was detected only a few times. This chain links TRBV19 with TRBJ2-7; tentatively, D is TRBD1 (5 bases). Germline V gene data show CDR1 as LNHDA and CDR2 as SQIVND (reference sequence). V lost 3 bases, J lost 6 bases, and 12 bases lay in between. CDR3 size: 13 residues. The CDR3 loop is CASSIDRRSEQYF. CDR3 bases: TGTGCCAGTAGTATTGACAGAAGGTCCGAGCAGTACTTC.

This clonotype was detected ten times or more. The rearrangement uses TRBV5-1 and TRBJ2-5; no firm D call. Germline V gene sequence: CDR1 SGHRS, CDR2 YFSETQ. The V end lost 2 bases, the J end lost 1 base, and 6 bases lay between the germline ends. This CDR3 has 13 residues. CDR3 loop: CASSFTLQETQYF. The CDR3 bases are TGCGCCAGCAGCTTCACGCTCCAAGAGACCCAGTACTTC.

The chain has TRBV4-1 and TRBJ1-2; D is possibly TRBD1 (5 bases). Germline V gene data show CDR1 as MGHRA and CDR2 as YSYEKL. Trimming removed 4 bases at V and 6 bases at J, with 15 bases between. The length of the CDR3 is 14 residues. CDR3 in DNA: TGCGCCAGCAGCCCAGATCGGGGGTTCGATGGCTACACCTTC. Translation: CASSPDRGFDGYTF.

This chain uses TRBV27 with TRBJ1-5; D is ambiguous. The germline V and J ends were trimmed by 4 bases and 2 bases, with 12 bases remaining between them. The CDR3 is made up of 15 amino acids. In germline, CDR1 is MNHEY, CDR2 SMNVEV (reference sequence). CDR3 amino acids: CASSSPGYGNQPQHF. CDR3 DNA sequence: TGTGCCAGCAGTTCCCCGGGCTACGGCAATCAGCCCCAGCATTTT.

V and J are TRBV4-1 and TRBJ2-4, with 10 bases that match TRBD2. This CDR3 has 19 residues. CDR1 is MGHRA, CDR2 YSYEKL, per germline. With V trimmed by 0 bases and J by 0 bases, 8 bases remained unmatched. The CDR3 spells CASSQEPALAGLAKNIQYF. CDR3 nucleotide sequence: TGCGCCAGCAGCCAAGAGCCCGCACTAGCGGGGCTAGCCAAAAACATTCAGTACTTC.

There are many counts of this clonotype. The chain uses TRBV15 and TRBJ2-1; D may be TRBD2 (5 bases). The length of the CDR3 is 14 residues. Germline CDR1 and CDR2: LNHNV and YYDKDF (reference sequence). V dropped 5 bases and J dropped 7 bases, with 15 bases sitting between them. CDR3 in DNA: TGTGCCACCAGCGGGAGTGGTAGCCTAAATGAGCAGTTCTTC. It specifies CATSGSGSLNEQFF. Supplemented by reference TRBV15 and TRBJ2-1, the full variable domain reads DAMVIQNPRYQVTQFGKPVTLSCSQTLNHNVMYWYQQKSSQAPKLLFHYYDKDFNNEADTPDNFQSRRPNTSFCFLDIRSPGLGDTAMYLCATSGSGSLNEQFFGPGTRLTVL.

The CDR3 DNA reads as TGTGCCAGCAGAGCTGACAGGCTCACCGGGGAGCTGTTTTTT. Protein sequence: CASRADRLTGELFF. This chain connects TRBV2 to TRBJ2-2; TRBD1 is a possible D gene (6 bases). The ends were cut back, 6 bases at V and 4 bases at J, with 12 bases in the middle. The CDR3 runs to 14 residues. Germline CDR1 SNHLY, CDR2 FYNNEI.

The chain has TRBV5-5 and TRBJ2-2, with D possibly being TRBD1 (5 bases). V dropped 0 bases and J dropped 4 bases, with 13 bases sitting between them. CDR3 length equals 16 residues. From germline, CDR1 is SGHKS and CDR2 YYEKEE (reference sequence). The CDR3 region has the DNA TGTGCCAGCAGCTTGGTCGCGACAGTGGGCACCGGGGAGCTGTTTTTT. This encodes CASSLVATVGTGELFF.

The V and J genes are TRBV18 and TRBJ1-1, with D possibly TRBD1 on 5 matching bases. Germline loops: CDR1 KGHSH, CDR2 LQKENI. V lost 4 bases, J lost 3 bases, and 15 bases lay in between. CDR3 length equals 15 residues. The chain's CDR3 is CASSRTTGLDTEAFF. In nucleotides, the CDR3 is TGTGCCAGCTCACGTACGACGGGGCTCGACACTGAAGCTTTCTTT.